This T cell receptor beta chain is drawn from a study of early T cells in non-severe SARS-CoV-2 infection. TCRdb re-called the 5' RACE reads through MiXCR, storing one row per CDR3 protein. The sample has 45,000 or so distinct CDR3 sequences; roughly 11% are singletons. This clonotype was seen at least ten times. This receptor was taken from an adult who was a healthcare worker with PCR-confirmed SARS-CoV-2 infection or an uninfected control (not recorded which). Input material: whole blood.

CDR3 sequence reads: CASSLALRKGGNTIYF. The CDR3, as DNA: TGTGCCAGCAGCTTAGCGCTCCGAAAGGGAGGAAACACCATATATTTT. The chain joins TRBV7-2 to TRBJ1-3; no reliable D call. Trimming took off 0 bases at V and 4 bases at J, with 13 bases between the two ends. Germline assignment: CDR1 SGHTA and CDR2 FQGNSA. This CDR3 spans 16 amino acids.